The rows below give T cell receptor beta chains drawn from one sample of a study of liver allograft versus peripheral blood T cells. TCRdb recomputed calls from the reads with MiXCR, one row per CDR3 protein. The sample contains 13,000 or so distinct CDR3 sequences, under 20% of which appear only once. These receptors all stem from a human patient who had a liver transplant. The graft donor may account for some of the T cells. The CDR3 runs from the conserved cysteine through the conserved F or W. The D gene is left open where the match is weak. Clone size is shown for a subset of rows, as once, few, many or a class of expanded clone.

>.|few|TRBJ2-5|TRBV6-6
CASSYGAVGETQYF
TGTGCCAGCAGTTACGGAGCGGTAGGAGAGACCCAGTACTTC
>TRBD1|medium-sized|TRBJ2-7|TRBV19
CASSRITGTASSYEQYF
TGTGCCAGTTCCCGGATTACCGGGACAGCTTCTTCCTACGAGCAGTACTTC
>.|many|TRBJ1-5|TRBV20-1
CSARQGTQPQHF
TGCAGTGCTAGACAGGGTACTCAGCCCCAGCATTTT
>.|few|TRBJ1-1|TRBV28
CASSSGQRNTEAFF
TGTGCCAGCAGCTCCGGACAGCGGAACACTGAAGCTTTCTTT
>TRBD2|.|TRBJ2-3|TRBV7-2
CASSLEGGRGGYF
TGTGCCAGCAGCTTAGAGGGCGGGAGGGGAGGGTATTTT
>TRBD1|medium-sized|TRBJ2-7|TRBV6-1
CASSDPLRGPYEQYF
TGTGCCAGCAGTGACCCTCTTAGGGGGCCCTACGAGCAGTACTTC
>.|few|TRBJ1-1|TRBV27
CASSLLGGTNTEAFF
TGTGCCAGCAGTTTATTAGGGGGGACTAACACTGAAGCTTTCTTT
>TRBD2|.|TRBJ2-1|TRBV7-9
CASSLPPRLAGVLNEQFF
TGTGCCAGCAGCTTACCCCCCCGACTAGCGGGGGTCCTCAATGAGCAGTTCTTC
>.|medium-sized|TRBJ1-4|TRBV27
CASSFAGSTNEKLFF
TGTGCCAGCAGTTTCGCGGGTTCTACTAATGAAAAACTGTTTTTT
>.|.|TRBJ2-2|TRBV9
CASSVQRDPNTGELFF
TGTGCCAGCAGCGTACAGAGGGATCCGAACACCGGGGAGCTGTTTTTT
>.|few|TRBJ1-5|TRBV12-3/TRBV12-4
CASSFSTFQDQPQHF
TGTGCCAGCAGTTTTTCAACATTCCAGGATCAGCCCCAGCATTTT
>TRBD1|many|TRBJ1-5|TRBV12-3/TRBV12-4
CASSRDRGVGQPQHF
TGTGCCAGCAGTCGGGACAGGGGGGTCGGTCAGCCCCAGCATTTT
>TRBD1|.|TRBJ1-2|TRBV28
CASSWGQGGGYTF
TGTGCCAGCAGTTGGGGACAGGGGGGAGGCTACACCTTC
>TRBD2|many|TRBJ2-2|TRBV7-2
CASSKGLALNTGELFF
TGTGCCAGCAGCAAGGGACTAGCGTTGAACACCGGGGAGCTGTTTTTT
>TRBD1|many|TRBJ2-1|TRBV27
CASSSTTGYNEQFF
TGTGCCAGCAGTTCGACGACAGGGTACAATGAGCAGTTCTTC
>.|.|TRBJ1-4|TRBV5-4
CASNLPTNEKLFF
TGTGCCAGCAACTTACCTACTAATGAAAAACTGTTTTTT
>.|many|TRBJ2-7|TRBV29-1
CSVTPIQGSSYEQYF
TGCAGCGTCACCCCCATACAGGGTAGCTCCTACGAGCAGTACTTC
>.|few|TRBJ1-5|TRBV19
CASGVDQPQHF
TGTGCCAGTGGGGTTGACCAGCCCCAGCATTTT
>.|medium-sized|TRBJ1-1|TRBV19
CASSILRDTEAFF
TGTGCCAGTAGTATTCTTAGGGACACTGAAGCTTTCTTT
>TRBD1|medium-sized|TRBJ1-3|TRBV29-1
CSAYRGQGNTIYF
TGCAGCGCATACAGGGGGCAAGGAAACACCATATATTTT
>TRBD2|many|TRBJ2-5|TRBV7-2
CASSPGTRETQYF
TGTGCCAGCAGCCCGGGGACTAGAGAGACCCAGTACTTC
>.|medium-sized|TRBJ2-2|TRBV24-1
CATSVLGGTGELFF
TGTGCCACCAGTGTACTGGGGGGCACCGGGGAGCTGTTTTTT
>.|few|TRBJ1-2|TRBV20-1
CSARDSPPWGYTF
TGCAGTGCTAGGGACTCTCCCCCTTGGGGCTACACCTTC
>.|.|TRBJ2-2|TRBV28
CASSLSGNTGELFF
TGTGCCAGCAGTTTGAGCGGGAACACCGGGGAGCTGTTTTTT
>.|.|TRBJ2-2|TRBV5-4
CASSRAGTRSAGELFF
TGTGCCAGCAGCCGAGCAGGGACAAGGTCTGCCGGGGAGCTGTTTTTT
>.|.|TRBJ1-6|TRBV7-2
CASSLDRAVRSPLHF
TGTGCCAGCAGCTTAGACAGGGCGGTACGGTCACCCCTCCACTTT
>TRBD2|.|TRBJ2-1|TRBV28
CASTLAGGSYNEQFF
TGTGCCAGCACCCTAGCGGGGGGAAGTTACAATGAGCAGTTCTTC
>.|medium-sized|TRBJ1-1|TRBV29-1
CSVHKGGGTEAFF
TGCAGCGTCCACAAAGGGGGGGGCACTGAAGCTTTCTTT
>.|.|TRBJ2-2|TRBV5-1
CASSLDQGHTGELFF
TGCGCCAGCAGCTTGGATCAGGGCCACACCGGGGAGCTGTTTTTT
>.|medium-sized|TRBJ1-1|TRBV6-1
CASGSGLSRNTEAFF
TGTGCCAGCGGTAGCGGACTCTCGAGGAACACTGAAGCTTTCTTT
>.|medium-sized|TRBJ2-7|TRBV18
CASSLQGRYEQYF
TGTGCCAGCTCACTCCAAGGTCGCTACGAGCAGTACTTC